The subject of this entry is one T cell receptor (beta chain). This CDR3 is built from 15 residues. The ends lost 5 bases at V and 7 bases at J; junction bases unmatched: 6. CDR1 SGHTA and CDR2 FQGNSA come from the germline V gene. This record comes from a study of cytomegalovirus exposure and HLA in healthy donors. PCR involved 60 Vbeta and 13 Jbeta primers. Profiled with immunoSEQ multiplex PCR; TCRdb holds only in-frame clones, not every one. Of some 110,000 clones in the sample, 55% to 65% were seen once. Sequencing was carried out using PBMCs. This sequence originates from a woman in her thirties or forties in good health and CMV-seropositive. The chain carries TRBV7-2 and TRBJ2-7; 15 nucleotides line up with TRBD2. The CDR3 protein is CASSRGLAGGREQYF. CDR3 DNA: TGTGCCAGCAGCCGCGGACTAGCGGGAGGGCGGGAGCAGTACTTC.